These 20 T cell receptor beta chains were sequenced from one sample in a study of technical replicates of blood from a few donors (TCRdb year 2017). Library preparation employed the immunoSEQ multiplex PCR assay. TCRdb took this table from immuneACCESS and kept in-frame rearrangements with V and J called. Such tables lack part of the clones; where checked against another copy, unresolved V genes explain under half of the gap, and the rest is unexplained. For this sample there are roughly 68,000 clones; roughly 92% appear just once. Of the sample, over 3.5% falls within the top ten clones. Sample: PBMCs. The receptors shown here come from a human donor in good health. Some clones in this sample may be carry-over from other donors' samples.

This clone appeared a single time. The V gene is TRBV7-8, the J gene TRBJ2-1, with 8 positions matching TRBD2. Germline CDR1 reads SGHVS; CDR2 reads FQNEAQ. The CDR3 loop spans 18 amino acids. Unmatched junction bases numbered 16, after V lost 5 bases and J lost 4 bases. The CDR3 DNA sequence: TGTGCCAGCAGCCCGGGGGCGGGAGGATCGATAGAGTACAATGAGCAGTTCTTC. This gives the protein CASSPGAGGSIEYNEQFF. Based on the CDR3 plus reference TRBV7-8 and TRBJ2-1, the full variable domain is GAGVSQSPRYKVAKRGQDVALRCDPISGHVSLFWYQQALGQGPEFLTYFQNEAQLDKSGLPSDRFFAERPEGSVSTLKIQRTQQEDSAVYLCASSPGAGGSIEYNEQFFGPGTRLTVL.

This chain uses TRBV18 with TRBJ2-7; D is possibly TRBD2 (6 bases). Germline V gives CDR1 KGHSH, CDR2 LQKENI. The V end lost 0 bases, the J end lost 6 bases, and 6 bases lay between the germline ends. The CDR3 sequence is 12 residues long. The CDR3: CASSPPGGEQYF. The CDR3 DNA reads TGTGCCAGCTCACCACCCGGGGGCGAGCAGTACTTC.

The chain couples TRBV6-5 to TRBJ2-7; D call uncertain. This CDR3 is 11 amino acids long. Trimming stripped 8 bases from V and 3 bases from J, with 8 bases between. Germline CDR1 and CDR2: MNHEY and SVGAGI. DNA of the CDR3: TGTGCCAGCGGGCAGGACTACGAGCAGTACTTC. It is translated as CASGQDYEQYF.

This chain connects TRBV29-1 to TRBJ2-1, with 9 bases matching TRBD1. The CDR3 has 12 residues. Germline CDR1 and CDR2: SQVTM and ANQGSEA. The V gene end was trimmed by 4 bases and the J gene end by 9 bases; junction bases not matched to a gene: 4. This CDR3 reads CSVVETGGEQFF. DNA for the CDR3: TGCAGCGTTGTGGAGACAGGGGGTGAGCAGTTCTTC.

The gene calls are TRBV5-5 and TRBJ1-3; D is uncertain. The germline CDR1 and CDR2 sequences are SGHKS and YYEKEE (reference sequence). The CDR3 has 15 amino acids. The germline V and J ends were trimmed by 6 bases and 0 bases, with 13 bases remaining between them. The DNA for the CDR3 is TGTGCCAGCACAAGCGGTGAGGTCTCTGGAAACACCATATATTTT. It yields the protein CASTSGEVSGNTIYF.

The chain recombines TRBV7-2 with TRBJ1-2; D remains unclear. Germline loops: CDR1 SGHTA, CDR2 FQGNSA. Trimming stripped 5 bases from V and 4 bases from J, with 14 bases between. CDR3 length: 14 amino acids. The CDR3 coding sequence is TGTGCCAGCAGCCCTATGGAGGGAGGCTATGGCTACACCTTC. This encodes CASSPMEGGYGYTF.

The chain joins TRBV6-5 to TRBJ2-7; 9 bases are shared with TRBD1. This CDR3 spans 13 amino acids. CDR1 and CDR2 (germline): MNHEY, SVGAGI. V lost 4 bases to trimming and J lost 5 bases; unmatched junction nucleotides: 3. The CDR3 region has the DNA TGTGCCAGCAGTTTTAGGACAGGGGACGAGCAGTACTTC. It specifies CASSFRTGDEQYF.

V usage is TRBV2 and J usage is TRBJ2-7; no clear D gene. Germline CDR1 SNHLY, CDR2 FYNNEI. V lost 1 base and J lost 3, with 10 bases in between. The CDR3 contains 14 residues. The CDR3 DNA is TGTGCCAGCAGTGAAGAATGGCAAAGCTACGAGCAGTACTTC. Translating gives CASSEEWQSYEQYF.

The sample holds a few counts of this clone. The CDR3 DNA reads TGTGCCATCAGTGACCCGACAGGAAAAGGGGACTATGGCTACACCTTC. This translates into CAISDPTGKGDYGYTF. The chain has TRBV10-3 and TRBJ1-2; possible D gene TRBD1, 6 bases. Deletions cut 3 bases from V and 3 bases from J, with 17 bases between. CDR1 ENHRY and CDR2 SYGVKD come from the germline V gene. The CDR3 is 16 residues long.

In this sample, this clone turned up once. The chain recombines TRBV6-6 with TRBJ2-5, with 13 positions matching TRBD2. The CDR3 length is 15 residues. With 7 bases clipped from V and 2 bases from J, the junction kept 4 bases outside the gene matches. The germline V gene encodes CDR1 MNHNY and CDR2 SVGAGI (reference sequence). The CDR3 DNA reads TGTGCCAGCACCCTGACTAGCGGGGGGCAAGAGACCCAGTACTTC. This translates into CASTLTSGGQETQYF.

This rearrangement joins TRBV5-1 to TRBJ2-5; 12 bases line up with TRBD2. The germline CDR1 and CDR2 sequences are SGHRS and YFSETQ. J was trimmed by 4 bases and V by 0 bases; bases with no gene match: 7. CDR3 size: 17 residues. The CDR3 sequence is CASSLGTSGAVRETQYF. CDR3 nucleotide sequence: TGCGCCAGCAGCTTGGGGACTAGCGGGGCCGTGCGAGAGACCCAGTACTTC.

The chain carries TRBV7-8 and TRBJ2-6; 10 bases are shared with TRBD1. The CDR3 runs to 19 residues. Germline CDR1 is SGHVS and CDR2 is FQNEAQ. The V gene end was trimmed by 1 base and the J gene end by 3 bases; junction bases not matched to a gene: 9. CDR3 residues: CASSLVGDRGSFGANVLTF. The CDR3 DNA reads as TGTGCCAGCAGCTTAGTTGGGGACAGGGGATCTTTTGGGGCCAACGTCCTGACTTTC.

This sequence joins TRBV7-7 and TRBJ1-3; D remains ambiguous. CDR1 and CDR2 from the germline V gene are SSHAT and FNYEAQ (reference sequence). The CDR3 is 15 residues long. Trimming removed 0 bases at V and 3 bases at J, with 9 bases between. The chain's CDR3 is CASSLAFGDGNTIYF. The CDR3 DNA sequence: TGTGCCAGCAGCTTAGCGTTCGGGGATGGAAACACCATATATTTT.

The chain has TRBV5-3 and TRBJ1-1; D gene uncertain. TRBV5-3 is filed as an ORF, its function uncertain. Trimming took 6 bases from V and 1 from J, leaving 7 bases between them. CDR3 size: 12 residues. CDR3 sequence reads: CARTRENTEAFF. The CDR3 DNA sequence: TGTGCCAGAACCCGGGAGAACACTGAAGCTTTCTTT.

The rearrangement links TRBV9 to TRBJ2-6; D is undetermined. The V and J ends lost 0 bases and 1 base respectively, with 14 bases between them. Germline V gene data show CDR1 as SGDLS and CDR2 as YYNGEE. The CDR3 is 18 residues long. The CDR3 reads CASSVGAGSGSGANVLTF. DNA for the CDR3: TGTGCCAGCAGCGTAGGTGCAGGTTCAGGATCTGGGGCCAACGTCCTGACTTTC.

To note about this clone: Other nucleotide sequences in the sample specify the same CDR3. The rearrangement joins TRBV18 to TRBJ1-1, with D perhaps TRBD1 (5 bases). With 3 bases removed from V and 4 bases from J, the gap between germline ends came to 9 bases. Germline V gene lookup returns CDR1 KGHSH and CDR2 LQKENI. The CDR3 length is 13 residues. In DNA form, the CDR3 reads TGTGCCAGCTCACCCCAGGGCGGCACTGAAGCTTTCTTT. This sequence encodes CASSPQGGTEAFF.

The chain has TRBV5-4 and TRBJ1-2; D unclear. Germline CDR1 and CDR2: SGHNT and YYREEE (reference sequence). The CDR3 contains 13 residues. Trimming cost V 1 base and J 7 bases, with 11 bases left between them. The CDR3 bases are TGTGCCAGCAGCTTGATTCTAGGTCTTGGCTACACCTTC. The encoded protein is CASSLILGLGYTF. Using reference TRBV5-4 and TRBJ1-2 for the parts outside the CDR3, the full variable domain is ETGVTQSPTHLIKTRGQQVTLRCSSQSGHNTVSWYQQALGQGPQFIFQYYREEENGRGNFPPRFSGLQFPNYSSELNVNALELDDSALYLCASSLILGLGYTFGSGTRLTVV.

This chain connects TRBV7-8 to TRBJ1-5; D not certain. Between the trimmed V and J ends, which lost 5 bases and 4 bases, there was a span of 12 bases. The germline gives CDR1 SGHVS, CDR2 FQNEAQ. The CDR3 loop spans 14 amino acids. The CDR3 nucleotides read TGTGCCAGCAGCCCCCGGGGAGGGAATCAGCCCCAGCATTTT. Amino acids: CASSPRGGNQPQHF. The whole variable domain, remainder taken from reference TRBV7-8 and TRBJ1-5, is GAGVSQSPRYKVAKRGQDVALRCDPISGHVSLFWYQQALGQGPEFLTYFQNEAQLDKSGLPSDRFFAERPEGSVSTLKIQRTQQEDSAVYLCASSPRGGNQPQHFGDGTRLSIL.

The V gene is TRBV5-8, the J gene TRBJ2-1; 9 bases align to TRBD1. The CDR3 totals 17 residues. J gave up 0 bases and V 4 bases, and 8 bases lay outside the gene matches. Germline V lookup: CDR1 SGHTS, CDR2 YDEGEE. The CDR3: CASSSHRGQSSYNEQFF. CDR3 coding DNA: TGTGCCAGCAGCAGTCACAGGGGGCAAAGCTCCTACAATGAGCAGTTCTTC. Drawing the rest from reference TRBV5-8 and TRBJ2-1, the complete variable domain is EAGVTQSPTHLIKTRGQQATLRCSPISGHTSVYWYQQALGLGLQFLLWYDEGEERNRGNFPPRFSGRQFPNYSSELNVNALELEDSALYLCASSSHRGQSSYNEQFFGPGTRLTVL.

The chain employs TRBV19 and TRBJ1-5; 10 nucleotides line up with TRBD1. The CDR3 totals 17 residues. The junction had 10 bases not matched to a gene; V was cut back by 7 bases and J by 1 base. Germline V gene lookup returns CDR1 LNHDA and CDR2 SQIVND (reference sequence). The CDR3 sequence: CASTHQPGQGSNQPQHF. The CDR3 nucleotides read TGTGCCAGTACTCATCAGCCGGGACAGGGGAGCAATCAGCCCCAGCATTTT.